This T cell receptor (beta chain) was sequenced for a study of T cells after yellow fever vaccination. Study information: Libraries from low-cell-number fractions were prepared with the SMART-Seq v4 Ultra Low Input RNA kit.

This clonotype was detected a few times. What it binds is not known. Deletions cut 1 base from V and 2 bases from J, with 12 bases between. Germline lookup yields CDR1 SGHTA and CDR2 FQGNSA. CDR3 length: 15 amino acids. Each CDR3 protein gets one entry after TCRdb re-called the 5' RACE reads with MiXCR. Of around 300,000 distinct CDR3 sequences in the sample, roughly 4.3% were seen once. General study points: Clonotypes appearing in both CD4 and CD8 compartments existed, and their share was small.

The clonotype comes from a young man who received the YFV17D yellow fever vaccine. The sample was PBMCs, taken 5 days after the yellow fever booster vaccination. The chain couples TRBV7-2 to TRBJ2-7; a weak D match, TRBD2 (6 bases). CDR3 sequence (DNA): TGTGCCAGCAGCTTAGATTTCGGCGGGACCTACGAGCAGTACTTC. It encodes CASSLDFGGTYEQYF.